This record concerns one T cell receptor beta chain sequence. This entry comes from a study of blood T cell repertoires in COVID-19. Background on the study: Both acute and convalescent COVID-19 samples were obtained from the United States, Italy and Spain. From T cells, B-cell-depleted T cells, or PBMCs came the material, which was cDNA or gDNA.

V was clipped by 1 base and J by 2 bases, with 12 bases between them. Germline V CDR1 and CDR2: SGHAT, FQNNGV. This CDR3 comprises 15 residues. Per the original methods: Nucleated cell counts were estimated from reference gene primer amplification. Here immunoSEQ multiplex PCR was the method, and the copy in TCRdb shows in-frame clones only, minus some. V and J calls and clone size are copied from that table; D and trimming were computed from the DNA. The sample has about 140,000 clones, approximately 88% seen once; the top ten hold about 11%. The TCR was taken from a man in his fifties or sixties with active or convalescent COVID-19. Specimen: peripheral blood. The V and J genes are TRBV11-2 and TRBJ2-7; possible D gene TRBD2, 5 bases. CDR3 sequence (DNA): TGTGCCAGCAGCTTAGTGGCTAGCCTTGCCTACGAGCAGTACTTC. Translating gives CASSLVASLAYEQYF.